This TCR beta chain was identified in a study of cytomegalovirus exposure and HLA in healthy donors. Study-level background: Early on, a data release was issued that held 65 million to 100 million unique TCRs from HLA-typed donors.

Remarks on this clone: The antigen remains undetermined.

The germline gives CDR1 MNHNY, CDR2 SVGAGI (reference sequence). With V trimmed by 6 bases and J by 5 bases, 6 bases remained unmatched. The CDR3 is made up of 14 amino acids. A multiplex PCR was run with 60 Vbeta primers and 13 Jbeta primers. Produced via immunoSEQ multiplex PCR; TCRdb's table is partial and in-frame only. Altogether roughly 150,000 clones are present, roughly 85% being singletons, with the ten largest covering 1.5% to 2%. Study findings and constraints: Most TCR beta V segments were productive about 87% or about 30% of the time in an earlier analysis. Cytomegalovirus-associated TCR beta chains were listed, numbering some 180.

This TCR derives from a woman aged 25 to 45 in good health and CMV-seronegative. The rearrangement links TRBV6-6 to TRBJ1-3; 8 nucleotides align to TRBD1. Specimen: PBMCs. The CDR3 protein is CASRPGGQRNTIYF. For the CDR3, the DNA is TGTGCCAGCAGACCAGGGGGCCAAAGAAACACCATATATTTT.